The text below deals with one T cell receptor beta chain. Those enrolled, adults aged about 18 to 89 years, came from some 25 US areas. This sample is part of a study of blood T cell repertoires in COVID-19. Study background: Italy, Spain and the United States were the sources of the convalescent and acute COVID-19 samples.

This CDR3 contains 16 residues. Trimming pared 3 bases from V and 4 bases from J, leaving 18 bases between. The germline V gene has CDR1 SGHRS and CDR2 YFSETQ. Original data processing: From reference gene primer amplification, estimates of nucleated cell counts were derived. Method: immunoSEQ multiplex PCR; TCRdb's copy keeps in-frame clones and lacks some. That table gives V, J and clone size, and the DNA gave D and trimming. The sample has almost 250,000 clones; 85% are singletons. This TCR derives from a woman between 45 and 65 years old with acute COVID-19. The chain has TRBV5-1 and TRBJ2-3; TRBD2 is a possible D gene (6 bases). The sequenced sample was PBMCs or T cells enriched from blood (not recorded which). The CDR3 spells CASSWTGLPSADTQYF. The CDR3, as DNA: TGCGCCAGCAGCTGGACTGGACTACCTTCTGCAGATACGCAGTATTTT.